A single sample gave rise to the 23 T cell receptor beta chains below, sequenced in a study of cytomegalovirus exposure and HLA in healthy donors. With 60 Vbeta and 13 Jbeta primers, the PCR was carried out. The data were produced by immunoSEQ multiplex PCR, yet TCRdb's version contains in-frame clones alone and is incomplete. The sample records roughly 180,000 clones, approximately 82% being singletons. Sequencing was done on a sample of PBMCs. The receptors derive from a woman between 18 and 29 years old in good health and CMV-seropositive.

The rearrangement links TRBV6-5 to TRBJ2-5; weak D call: TRBD2 (6 bases). The CDR3 is made up of 11 amino acids. V gave up 0 bases and J gave up 10 bases, with 6 bases separating them. Germline CDR1 reads MNHEY; CDR2 reads SVGAGI. Here the CDR3 DNA reads TGTGCCAGCAGTTACTCGGGAGGCCAGTACTTC. Translating it yields CASSYSGGQYF.

As DNA, the CDR3 is TGCGCCAGCAGCAATGTGGGACTGCGGGGTGAAAAACTGTTTTTT. Amino acids: CASSNVGLRGEKLFF. The V gene is TRBV4-1, the J gene TRBJ1-4; tentatively, D is TRBD1 (5 bases). The CDR3 has 15 amino acids. V was trimmed by 5 bases and J by 7 bases, leaving 17 bases between them. Germline values: CDR1 MGHRA, CDR2 YSYEKL.

Regarding this clone: The same CDR3 arises from other DNA sequences in this sample as well. V usage is TRBV5-6 and J usage is TRBJ2-3, with 7 bases fitting TRBD2. Germline-derived CDR1 and CDR2 are SGHDT and YYEEEE. The CDR3 contains 14 residues. With 4 bases clipped from V and 6 bases from J, the junction kept 8 bases outside the gene matches. CDR3 coding DNA: TGTGCCAGCAGCCTGACGGGGGGTCTGGATACGCAGTATTTT. Its protein product is CASSLTGGLDTQYF.

The chain carries TRBV30 and TRBJ2-7; TRBD1 agrees at 8 bases. This CDR3 spans 14 amino acids. V lost 3 bases, J lost 3 bases, and 7 bases stayed unmatched. Germline-derived CDR1 and CDR2 are GTSNPN and SVGIG (reference sequence). CDR3 amino acids: CAWRGTGLRYEQYF. The CDR3 nucleotides read TGTGCCTGGAGGGGGACAGGCTTGCGCTACGAGCAGTACTTC.

The chain has TRBV5-1 and TRBJ2-3, with 11 nucleotides matching TRBD2. Germline V CDR1 and CDR2: SGHRS, YFSETQ. The length of the CDR3 is 15 residues. Trimming cost V 4 bases and J 7 bases; bases outside gene matches: 8. The CDR3 loop reads CASSLVAGGLNTQYF. DNA of the CDR3: TGCGCCAGCAGCCTGGTAGCGGGGGGGCTGAATACGCAGTATTTT.

The rearrangement uses TRBV5-6 and TRBJ1-3, with D hard to call. The CDR3 totals 16 residues. V was clipped by 1 base and J by 2 bases, with 13 bases between them. In germline, CDR1 is SGHDT, CDR2 YYEEEE. CDR3 sequence: CASSLFGFTAGNTIYF. The CDR3 region has the DNA TGTGCCAGCAGCTTGTTTGGTTTCACGGCTGGAAACACCATATATTTT.

V usage is TRBV18 and J usage is TRBJ2-7, with TRBD1 matching 7 bases. V dropped 4 bases and J dropped 2; count of bases not matched to a gene: 8. The CDR3 contains 15 residues. Germline CDR1 reads KGHSH; CDR2 reads LQKENI. CDR3 DNA sequence: TGTGCCAGCTCACTTGATCCGGGACAGACCTACGAGCAGTACTTC. Translating it yields CASSLDPGQTYEQYF.

A few counts support this clone. The chain joins TRBV2 to TRBJ2-7, with TRBD2 as a possible D gene (7 bases). The germline V and J ends were trimmed by 7 bases and 0 bases, with 25 bases remaining between them. Germline V CDR1 and CDR2: SNHLY, FYNNEI. The CDR3 is made up of 18 amino acids. DNA for the CDR3: TGTGCCAGCACGACGGGGCTAGCGGTAGGGGGGAGCTCCTACGAGCAGTACTTC. Protein product: CASTTGLAVGGSSYEQYF.

The chain links TRBV7-6 to TRBJ1-3; D unclear. This CDR3 contains 14 residues. The V gene lost 5 bases and the J gene lost 0 bases, with 8 bases spanning the gap. Per germline, CDR1 SGHVS and CDR2 FNYEAQ. As DNA, the CDR3 is TGTGCCAGCAGCCGAGGAGACTCTGGAAACACCATATATTTT. Protein: CASSRGDSGNTIYF.

V and J are TRBV6-5 and TRBJ1-5; 7 nucleotides match TRBD1. This CDR3 has 14 residues. V lost 5 bases and J lost 2; bases outside the gene matches: 3. Germline V gene lookup returns CDR1 MNHEY and CDR2 SVGAGI. As DNA, the CDR3 is TGTGCCAGCAGTACCGACAGGGGCAATCAGCCCCAGCATTTT. Encoded protein: CASSTDRGNQPQHF.

This clone has a handful of counts. The chain links TRBV2 to TRBJ2-5; 7 bases align to TRBD1. This CDR3 has 14 amino acids. Germline loops: CDR1 SNHLY, CDR2 FYNNEI. Unmatched junction bases numbered 11, after V lost 9 bases and J lost 4 bases. The CDR3 nucleotides read TGTGCCAGTGCACCGGGGACAGCGGCAGAGACCCAGTACTTC. Translated: CASAPGTAAETQYF. Full variable domain (outside the CDR3, taken from reference TRBV2 and TRBJ2-5): EPEVTQTPSHQVTQMGQEVILRCVPISNHLYFYWYRQILGQKVEFLVSFYNNEISEKSEIFDDQFSVERPDGSNFTLKIRSTKLEDSAMYFCASAPGTAAETQYFGPGTRLLVL.

The chain recombines TRBV5-1 with TRBJ2-3; TRBD2 matches at 8 bases. The CDR3 sequence is 20 residues long. Germline CDR1 is SGHRS and CDR2 is YFSETQ. V shed 4 bases and J 0 bases; nucleotides not matched to a gene: 19. The CDR3 DNA follows: TGCGCCAGCAGCCCAGATCTGCGGGGTAGCGGGGCTACTAGCACAGATACGCAGTATTTT. Its protein is CASSPDLRGSGATSTDTQYF.

The chain employs TRBV11-2 and TRBJ2-1; D is unclear. Germline V lookup: CDR1 SGHAT, CDR2 FQNNGV. The CDR3 spans 14 residues. V gave up 0 bases and J gave up 6 bases, with 9 bases separating them. CDR3 residues: CASSLEVSGNEQFF. The CDR3 DNA follows: TGTGCCAGCAGCTTAGAAGTTTCGGGCAATGAGCAGTTCTTC.

The CDR3 sequence is CASSRTLAGGSSGANVLTF. The CDR3 DNA reads TGCGCCAGCAGCCGGACCCTAGCGGGGGGTAGCTCTGGGGCCAACGTCCTGACTTTC. The rearrangement joins TRBV5-1 to TRBJ2-6, with TRBD2 matching over 11 bases. The J segment lost 0 bases and the V segment lost 4 bases, leaving 9 bases of the junction unmatched. CDR1 is SGHRS and CDR2 is YFSETQ in the germline V gene. CDR3 length: 19 amino acids.

The genes are TRBV30 and TRBJ1-1; D is possibly TRBD1 (5 bases). The germline V gene has CDR1 GTSNPN and CDR2 SVGIG (reference sequence). The CDR3 is 16 amino acids. The germline V and J ends were trimmed by 3 bases and 0 bases, with 17 bases remaining between them. CDR3: CAWSPQDNSMNTEAFF. The CDR3 nucleotides read TGTGCCTGGAGCCCTCAGGACAACAGTATGAACACTGAAGCTTTCTTT. Supplemented by reference TRBV30 and TRBJ1-1, the full variable domain reads SQTIHQWPATLVQPVGSPLSLECTVEGTSNPNLYWYRQAAGRGLQLLFYSVGIGQISSEVPQNLSASRPQDRQFILSSKKLLLSDSGFYLCAWSPQDNSMNTEAFFGQGTRLTVV.

This clone showed up just a few times. V is TRBV5-1 and J is TRBJ1-2; no clear D gene. Per germline, CDR1 SGHRS and CDR2 YFSETQ. The CDR3 extends over 13 amino acids. Trimming cost V 3 bases and J 2 bases, with 8 bases left between them. CDR3 DNA: TGCGCCAGCAGCTCCGACGGGAACTATGGCTACACCTTC. This translates into CASSSDGNYGYTF.

This clone was recorded only once. V and J are TRBV28 and TRBJ2-7; TRBD1 matches at 8 bases. The CDR3 runs to 15 residues. Germline CDR1 reads MDHEN; CDR2 reads SYDVKM. Trimming at V came to 5 bases and at J to 3 bases, leaving 9 bases not matched to a gene. Here the CDR3 reads CASSPTGGPLYEQYF. As DNA, the CDR3 is TGTGCCAGCAGTCCTACAGGGGGACCCCTCTACGAGCAGTACTTC.

V usage is TRBV10-3 and J usage is TRBJ2-5, with 12 bases fitting TRBD1. The CDR3 runs 13 residues. The germline CDR1 and CDR2 sequences are ENHRY and SYGVKD. Losses at the gene ends were 10 bases for V and 5 bases for J; bases not matched to a gene: 5. The CDR3 loop reads CATGQGAAETQYF. CDR3 bases: TGTGCCACGGGACAGGGGGCCGCGGAGACCCAGTACTTC.

The CDR3: CAWSTGVEQYF. The CDR3 DNA reads TGTGCCTGGAGTACAGGGGTCGAGCAGTACTTC. This chain joins TRBV30 and TRBJ2-7, with 7 bases fitting TRBD1. CDR3 length equals 11 residues. J was trimmed by 6 bases and V by 2 bases; bases with no gene match: 1. Germline loops: CDR1 GTSNPN, CDR2 SVGIG (reference sequence).

The CDR3 loop reads CASTSRGAAQPQHF. CDR3 nucleotides: TGTGCCAGCACCTCACGGGGGGCCGCTCAGCCCCAGCATTTT. This chain connects TRBV19 to TRBJ1-5; D perhaps matches TRBD1 (6 bases). CDR3 length equals 14 residues. CDR1 and CDR2 from the germline V gene are LNHDA and SQIVND (reference sequence). Trimming pared 9 bases from V and 6 bases from J, leaving 18 bases between.

The gene calls are TRBV10-3 and TRBJ1-3; maybe TRBD1 (6 bases). The CDR3 has 15 amino acids. V shed 4 bases and J shed 0 bases, with 10 bases lying between them. Germline loops: CDR1 ENHRY, CDR2 SYGVKD. In DNA form, the CDR3 reads TGTGCCATCAGTGTTCTACAGGGCTCTGGAAACACCATATATTTT. This translates into CAISVLQGSGNTIYF.

The gene calls are TRBV4-1 and TRBJ1-4, with D unresolved. The CDR3 has 18 residues. Between the trimmed V and J ends, which lost 0 bases and 0 bases, there was a span of 14 bases. Germline lookup yields CDR1 MGHRA and CDR2 YSYEKL. The CDR3 sequence is CASSQDLFTDATNEKLFF. The CDR3 DNA reads as TGCGCCAGCAGCCAAGATCTTTTTACAGATGCAACTAATGAAAAACTGTTTTTT.

This sequence joins TRBV19 and TRBJ2-3; the D gene is possibly TRBD2 (6 bases). Trimming took off 8 bases at V and 1 base at J, with 10 bases between the two ends. Per germline, CDR1 LNHDA and CDR2 SQIVND (reference sequence). The CDR3 has 13 residues. CDR3 residues: CASRTGGTDTQYF. The CDR3 nucleotides are TGTGCCAGTCGGACGGGAGGCACAGATACGCAGTATTTT.